The rows below give T cell receptor beta chains drawn from one sample of a study of T cell repertoires in ileal Crohn's disease. Method: immunoSEQ multiplex PCR; TCRdb's copy keeps in-frame clones and lacks some. The profile shows some 11,000 clones, around 74% of them singletons. The sample was ileal tissue. The receptors come from an adult with Crohn's disease. Each CDR3 is given with its conserved first and last residue. Each record gives: clone size, D gene, V gene, J gene, CDR3 DNA, CDR3 protein. A D gene is named only where the DNA matches it firmly. Not all rows give a size; the values are once, few, many and, for expanded clones, a class.

clone size: few; D gene: -; V gene: TRBV18; J gene: TRBJ2-7; CDR3 DNA: TGTGCCAGCTCACCACAAACAGGGTCGTCCTACGAGCAGTACTTC; CDR3 protein: CASSPQTGSSYEQYF
clone size: once; D gene: TRBD1; V gene: TRBV5-1; J gene: TRBJ2-3; CDR3 DNA: TGCGCCAGCAGCCGAGAGGGGGCGCGGACAGATACGCAGTATTTT; CDR3 protein: CASSREGARTDTQYF
clone size: -; D gene: TRBD1; V gene: TRBV2; J gene: TRBJ2-7; CDR3 DNA: TGTGCCAGCAGTGAATACGGGACAGTTTTTCCCTACGAGCAGTACTTC; CDR3 protein: CASSEYGTVFPYEQYF
clone size: once; D gene: -; V gene: TRBV4-1; J gene: TRBJ2-1; CDR3 DNA: TGCGCCAGCAGCCAAGATATGGGGGGGGGCCTAATCAGCTCCTACAATGAGCAGTTCTTC; CDR3 protein: CASSQDMGGGLISSYNEQFF
clone size: -; D gene: TRBD1; V gene: TRBV5-1; J gene: TRBJ1-1; CDR3 DNA: TGCGCCAGCAGCTCTACAGGGGCTGGAACTGAAGCTTTCTTT; CDR3 protein: CASSSTGAGTEAFF
clone size: -; D gene: -; V gene: TRBV30; J gene: TRBJ2-1; CDR3 DNA: TGTGCCTGGAGTCCGACTTGGAGCCATGAGCAGTTCTTC; CDR3 protein: CAWSPTWSHEQFF
clone size: few; D gene: TRBD1; V gene: TRBV5-8; J gene: TRBJ2-2; CDR3 DNA: TGTGCCAGCAGCCAACGACAGGGTACCGGGGAGCTGTTTTTT; CDR3 protein: CASSQRQGTGELFF
clone size: -; D gene: TRBD1; V gene: TRBV19; J gene: TRBJ2-2; CDR3 DNA: TGTGCCAGTAGTAGAACGGACAGGGAGGACACCGGGGAGCTGTTTTTT; CDR3 protein: CASSRTDREDTGELFF
clone size: few; D gene: TRBD2; V gene: TRBV18; J gene: TRBJ2-1; CDR3 DNA: TGTGCCAGCTCACTCCTAGGGCGGGGGTTAAGCTCCTACAATGAGCAGTTCTTC; CDR3 protein: CASSLLGRGLSSYNEQFF
clone size: few; D gene: -; V gene: TRBV7-8; J gene: TRBJ1-1; CDR3 DNA: TGTGCCAGCAGCTTGCAGGGTAGCACTGAAGCTTTCTTT; CDR3 protein: CASSLQGSTEAFF
clone size: -; D gene: TRBD1; V gene: TRBV5-1; J gene: TRBJ1-2; CDR3 DNA: TGCGCCAGCAGCCCAACGACAGGGGGCTATGGCTACACCTTC; CDR3 protein: CASSPTTGGYGYTF
clone size: -; D gene: TRBD2; V gene: TRBV28; J gene: TRBJ2-5; CDR3 DNA: TGTGCCAGCAGTCCCAATGTTTTAGCGGGCCGAGAGACCCAGTACTTC; CDR3 protein: CASSPNVLAGRETQYF
clone size: -; D gene: -; V gene: TRBV5-1; J gene: TRBJ1-3; CDR3 DNA: TGCGCCAGCAGCCCTTTCGGACAGAGCTCTGGAAACACCATATATTTT; CDR3 protein: CASSPFGQSSGNTIYF
clone size: -; D gene: -; V gene: TRBV18; J gene: TRBJ2-1; CDR3 DNA: TGTGCCAGCTCACCAAAGGCAGGCGAGAGTGAGCAGTTCTTC; CDR3 protein: CASSPKAGESEQFF
clone size: -; D gene: -; V gene: TRBV27; J gene: TRBJ1-6; CDR3 DNA: TGTGCCAGCAGTTTCGGGGGGCCGGATTCACCCCTCCACTTT; CDR3 protein: CASSFGGPDSPLHF
clone size: -; D gene: -; V gene: TRBV27; J gene: TRBJ2-7; CDR3 DNA: TGTGCCAGCGCCCCATCGGGTAACCCCTACGAGCAGTACTTC; CDR3 protein: CASAPSGNPYEQYF
clone size: -; D gene: TRBD1; V gene: TRBV19; J gene: TRBJ1-4; CDR3 DNA: TGTGCCAGTAGTCGCCGGGGACAGGATGAAAAACTGTTTTTT; CDR3 protein: CASSRRGQDEKLFF
clone size: -; D gene: TRBD1; V gene: TRBV5-4; J gene: TRBJ1-1; CDR3 DNA: TGTGCCAGCAGCCCGGGACAGTCGGCTACTGAAGCTTTCTTT; CDR3 protein: CASSPGQSATEAFF
clone size: -; D gene: -; V gene: TRBV5-1; J gene: TRBJ1-4; CDR3 DNA: TGCGCCAGCAGCTTGGCCGGGGTGAGGGAAAAACTGTTTTTT; CDR3 protein: CASSLAGVREKLFF
clone size: once; D gene: -; V gene: TRBV6-1; J gene: TRBJ1-6; CDR3 DNA: TGTGCCAGCATCTTGAGGGAGGGGAATAATTCACCCCTCCACTTT; CDR3 protein: CASILREGNNSPLHF
clone size: -; D gene: TRBD1; V gene: TRBV5-1; J gene: TRBJ1-2; CDR3 DNA: TGCGCCAGCAGCTTGGAAGGCCGGACAGGGGATGATGGCTACACCTTC; CDR3 protein: CASSLEGRTGDDGYTF
clone size: -; D gene: TRBD1; V gene: TRBV9; J gene: TRBJ2-6; CDR3 DNA: TGTGCCAGCAGCCCCCGAAACCTGGGACAGGGGGCTTCTGGGGCCAACGTCCTGACTTTC; CDR3 protein: CASSPRNLGQGASGANVLTF
clone size: -; D gene: -; V gene: TRBV5-1; J gene: TRBJ1-6; CDR3 DNA: TGCGCCAGCAGCTTGGAGGGGAATTCACCCCTCCACTTT; CDR3 protein: CASSLEGNSPLHF
clone size: -; D gene: TRBD1; V gene: TRBV5-1; J gene: TRBJ1-1; CDR3 DNA: TGCGCCAGCAGCCCCTTGGGACAGGGGGCCTCTGAAGCTTTCTTT; CDR3 protein: CASSPLGQGASEAFF
clone size: -; D gene: -; V gene: TRBV7-9; J gene: TRBJ1-1; CDR3 DNA: TGTGCCAGCCAAATCCAGGGCTTGAACACTGAAGCTTTCTTT; CDR3 protein: CASQIQGLNTEAFF
clone size: few; D gene: TRBD1; V gene: TRBV19; J gene: TRBJ2-2; CDR3 DNA: TGTGCCAGTAAGGGGGACAGGTGGGGCGGCCTCGGGGAGCTGTTTTTT; CDR3 protein: CASKGDRWGGLGELFF
clone size: -; D gene: -; V gene: TRBV29-1; J gene: TRBJ1-2; CDR3 DNA: TGCAGCGTTGAAGATCAGGGAATCGGCTACACCTTC; CDR3 protein: CSVEDQGIGYTF
clone size: -; D gene: -; V gene: TRBV4-1; J gene: TRBJ1-5; CDR3 DNA: TGCGCCAGCAGCCTAGACCCTACAGGGAACAATCAGCCCCAGCATTTT; CDR3 protein: CASSLDPTGNNQPQHF
clone size: -; D gene: TRBD1; V gene: TRBV28; J gene: TRBJ1-2; CDR3 DNA: TGTGCCATCACCGGGACAGGGTTCGGAGGCTACACCTTC; CDR3 protein: CAITGTGFGGYTF
clone size: once; D gene: -; V gene: TRBV4-1; J gene: TRBJ2-3; CDR3 DNA: TGCGCCAGCAGCCTCCCAACGTCAGGTGATACGCAGTATTTT; CDR3 protein: CASSLPTSGDTQYF
clone size: -; D gene: -; V gene: TRBV6-1; J gene: TRBJ1-1; CDR3 DNA: TGTGCCAGCGCAGGAAGGGGGGGTTTGAGCACTGAAGCTTTCTTT; CDR3 protein: CASAGRGGLSTEAFF
clone size: once; D gene: -; V gene: TRBV7-2; J gene: TRBJ1-5; CDR3 DNA: TGTGCCAGCAGCCTAGGACTCAATCAGCCCCAGCATTTT; CDR3 protein: CASSLGLNQPQHF
clone size: -; D gene: -; V gene: TRBV6-5; J gene: TRBJ2-3; CDR3 DNA: TGTGCCAGCAGTTTAGGACAGTTCACAGATACGCAGTATTTT; CDR3 protein: CASSLGQFTDTQYF